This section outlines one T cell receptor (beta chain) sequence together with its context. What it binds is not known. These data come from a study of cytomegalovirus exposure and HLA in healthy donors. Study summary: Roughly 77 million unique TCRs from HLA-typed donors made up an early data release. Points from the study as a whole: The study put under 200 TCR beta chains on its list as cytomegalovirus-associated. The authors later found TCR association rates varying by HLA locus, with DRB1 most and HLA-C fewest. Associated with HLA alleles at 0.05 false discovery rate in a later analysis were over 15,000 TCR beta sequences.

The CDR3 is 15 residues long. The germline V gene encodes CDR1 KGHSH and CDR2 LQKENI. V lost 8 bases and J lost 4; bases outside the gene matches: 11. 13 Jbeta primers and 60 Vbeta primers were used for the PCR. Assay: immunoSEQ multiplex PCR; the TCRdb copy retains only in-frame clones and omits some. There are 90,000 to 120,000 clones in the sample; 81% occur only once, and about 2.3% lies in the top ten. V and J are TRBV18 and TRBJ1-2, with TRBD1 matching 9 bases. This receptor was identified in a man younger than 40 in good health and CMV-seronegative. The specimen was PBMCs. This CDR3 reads CASASGTGPSYGYTF. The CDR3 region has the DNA TGTGCCAGCGCTAGTGGGACAGGGCCTTCCTATGGCTACACCTTC.